This entry lists 24 T cell receptor beta chains sequenced from one sample in a study of T cells after somatic rescue of genetic block (TCRdb year 2020). Receptor libraries were prepared by the immunoSEQ multiplex PCR assay. TCRdb's version of the immuneACCESS table is confined to in-frame rearrangements and falls short of the full clone set. An unresolved V gene accounts for under half of the shortfall where checked; the remainder is of unknown origin. Present in this sample are 70,000 to 95,000 clones, 90% of which were seen just once. More than 1.5% of the sample is held by the ten biggest clonotypes. Sequenced material: peripheral blood mononuclear cells (PBMCs). These receptors originate from a woman aged 18-29 years.

This rearrangement joins TRBV15 to TRBJ2-7; TRBD2 is a possible D gene (6 bases). Germline CDR1 is LNHNV and CDR2 is YYDKDF (reference sequence). The V gene lost 0 bases and the J gene lost 3 bases, with 12 bases spanning the gap. This CDR3 comprises 15 residues. In nucleotides, the CDR3 is TGTGCCACCAGCAGAGATGAGACTAGTGGCTACGAGCAGTACTTC. It translates to CATSRDETSGYEQYF.

V is TRBV2 and J is TRBJ2-3, with TRBD2 as a possible D gene (6 bases). Looked up from germline, CDR1 is SNHLY and CDR2 is FYNNEI. Between the trimmed V and J ends, which lost 2 bases and 1 base, there was a span of 10 bases. This CDR3 contains 15 residues. The CDR3 spells CASSEWRDRTDTQYF. In DNA, the CDR3 is TGTGCCAGCAGTGAATGGAGGGATCGCACAGATACGCAGTATTTT. Combining the CDR3 with reference TRBV2 and TRBJ2-3 gives the whole variable domain EPEVTQTPSHQVTQMGQEVILRCVPISNHLYFYWYRQILGQKVEFLVSFYNNEISEKSEIFDDQFSVERPDGSNFTLKIRSTKLEDSAMYFCASSEWRDRTDTQYFGPGTRLTVL.

V and J are TRBV19 and TRBJ2-3; TRBD2 agrees at 10 bases. The CDR3 has 14 amino acids. In germline, CDR1 is LNHDA, CDR2 SQIVND (reference sequence). V trimming: 6 bases; J trimming: 0 bases; junction bases outside the gene matches: 0. This CDR3 is CASRTSGSTDTQYF. The CDR3 DNA reads as TGTGCCAGTAGGACTAGCGGGAGCACAGATACGCAGTATTTT. The full variable domain, its missing parts supplied by reference TRBV19 and TRBJ2-3, is DGGITQSPKYLFRKEGQNVTLSCEQNLNHDAMYWYRQDPGQGLRLIYYSQIVNDFQKGDIAEGYSVSREKKESFPLTVTSAQKNPTAFYLCASRTSGSTDTQYFGPGTRLTVL.

This chain connects TRBV5-4 to TRBJ2-7; 8 bases agree with TRBD2. There are 16 residues in the CDR3. The germline CDR1 and CDR2 sequences are SGHNT and YYREEE (reference sequence). The junction had 14 bases not matched to a gene; V was cut back by 4 bases and J by 5 bases. CDR3: CASSPGLALRGHEQYF. The CDR3 DNA is TGTGCCAGCAGCCCTGGACTAGCTCTGAGGGGACACGAGCAGTACTTC.

This clone was seen a few times. The V call is TRBV4-3, the J call TRBJ1-5; D remains ambiguous. Germline V lookup: CDR1 LGHNA, CDR2 YSLEER. The CDR3 sequence is 18 residues long. Trimming took off 0 bases at V and 6 bases at J, with 21 bases between the two ends. The CDR3 DNA reads TGCGCCAGCAGCCAAGATCGTTTGGCAGGCAAAGGGCCTCAGCCCCAGCATTTT. This gives the protein CASSQDRLAGKGPQPQHF.

This clone was counted once. V is TRBV29-1 and J is TRBJ2-7; D may match TRBD1 or TRBD2 (6 bases each). V lost 7 bases and J lost 4, with 11 bases in between. This CDR3 spans 11 amino acids. Germline CDR1 and CDR2: SQVTM and ANQGSEA. DNA for the CDR3: TGCAGCGGAGGGGGGTTTTACGAGCAGTACTTC. This codes for CSGGGFYEQYF.

The chain combines TRBV28 with TRBJ2-5; 10 bases fit TRBD2. Per germline, CDR1 MDHEN and CDR2 SYDVKM. The CDR3 runs to 11 residues. CDR3 nucleotide sequence: TGTGGTAGCGGGAGGCCCCGGACCCAGTACTTC. Amino acid sequence: CGSGRPRTQYF.

The chain recombines TRBV4-3 with TRBJ2-3, with TRBD2 identical over 14 bases. CDR3 length: 16 residues. V dropped 4 bases and J dropped 4; count of bases not matched to a gene: 4. Germline values: CDR1 LGHNA, CDR2 YSLEER. The CDR3 reads CASSRLTSGRADTQYF. The CDR3 nucleotides read TGCGCCAGCAGCCGGTTGACTAGCGGGAGGGCAGATACGCAGTATTTT.

This clone appeared once. V usage is TRBV27 and J usage is TRBJ1-1; D ambiguous. This CDR3 has 15 amino acids. Trimming left V 1 base short and J 0 bases short, with 9 bases between. Germline V gene sequence: CDR1 MNHEY, CDR2 SMNVEV (reference sequence). In DNA, the CDR3 is TGTGCCAGCAGTTTATTCCGGACGGTGAACACTGAAGCTTTCTTT. It translates to CASSLFRTVNTEAFF.

The CDR3 spells CAISEQGTTEAFF. In DNA form, the CDR3 reads TGTGCCATCAGTGAGCAGGGGACCACTGAAGCTTTCTTT. This rearrangement joins TRBV10-3 to TRBJ1-1, with a possible D match to TRBD1 (6 bases). The CDR3 has 13 residues. V was cut by 2 bases and J by 4 bases, with 8 bases left in between. Germline lookup yields CDR1 ENHRY and CDR2 SYGVKD.

The chain couples TRBV2 to TRBJ2-6; 10 nucleotides agree with TRBD1. The V gene end was trimmed by 4 bases and the J gene end by 4 bases; junction bases not matched to a gene: 7. The V gene's germline CDR1 is SNHLY and CDR2 FYNNEI. CDR3 length: 17 residues. CDR3 DNA: TGTGCCAGCAGTGTGAGGACAGGGGGGTTCGGGGCCAACGTCCTGACTTTC. This codes for CASSVRTGGFGANVLTF.

Remarks on this clone: The same CDR3 is also encoded by other DNA sequences in this sample. The V call is TRBV6-4, the J call TRBJ2-1; TRBD2 agrees at 14 bases. Germline V gives CDR1 MRHNA, CDR2 SNTAGT. Trimming at V came to 6 bases and at J to 10 bases, leaving 8 bases not matched to a gene. This CDR3 has 15 residues. CDR3 coding DNA: TGTGCCAGCAGCTTGGGACTAGCGGGAGTCGGGGAGCAGTTCTTC. Its protein is CASSLGLAGVGEQFF.

V and J are TRBV10-3 and TRBJ1-1; no clear D gene. CDR3 length: 14 residues. Germline V gene data show CDR1 as ENHRY and CDR2 as SYGVKD. The ends were cut back, 10 bases at V and 2 bases at J, with 17 bases in the middle. The CDR3 bases are TGTGCCACCCGGCATGGGAACTTTAACACTGAAGCTTTCTTT. It yields the protein CATRHGNFNTEAFF.

V is TRBV18 and J is TRBJ2-7; possibly TRBD1 or TRBD2 for D (5 bases each). Germline values: CDR1 KGHSH, CDR2 LQKENI. The CDR3 length is 13 residues. Trimming cost V 3 bases and J 3 bases, with 9 bases left between them. The CDR3 region is CASSPVGGYEQYF. In DNA form, the CDR3 reads TGTGCCAGCTCACCCGTTGGGGGCTACGAGCAGTACTTC.

V gene TRBV6-6 combines with J gene TRBJ1-4; D may be TRBD1 (5 bases). From germline, CDR1 is MNHNY and CDR2 SVGAGI (reference sequence). The V end lost 2 bases, the J end lost 7 bases, and 17 bases lay between the germline ends. The CDR3 is 16 amino acids. DNA for the CDR3: TGTGCCAGCAGTTACCAGTCGGTCAGGGAAGGTGAAAAACTGTTTTTT. The encoded protein is CASSYQSVREGEKLFF.

The J gene is TRBJ2-4, the V gene TRBV5-5; D gene unclear. The germline V gene has CDR1 SGHKS and CDR2 YYEKEE (reference sequence). This CDR3 is built from 18 residues. Deletions cut 0 bases from V and 0 bases from J, with 16 bases between. The CDR3 region has the DNA TGTGCCAGCAGCTTGGGAGTGAGGAAAGACCTAGCCAAAAACATTCAGTACTTC. Translation gives CASSLGVRKDLAKNIQYF. The full variable domain, completed using reference TRBV5-5 and TRBJ2-4, is DAGVTQSPTHLIKTRGQQVTLRCSPISGHKSVSWYQQVLGQGPQFIFQYYEKEERGRGNFPDRFSARQFPNYSSELNVNALLLGDSALYLCASSLGVRKDLAKNIQYFGAGTRLSVL.

In its sample, this clone was seen once. The J gene is TRBJ1-2, the V gene TRBV6-6; D is undetermined. Trimming removed 4 bases at V and 5 bases at J, with 11 bases between. The CDR3 extends over 13 amino acids. Germline V CDR1 and CDR2: MNHNY, SVGAGI (reference sequence). The CDR3 loop is CASSLYTGYGYTF. CDR3 bases: TGTGCCAGCAGTTTATATACGGGGTATGGCTACACCTTC.

The chain recombines TRBV7-2 with TRBJ2-5, with no clear D. CDR3 length equals 12 residues. Trimming removed 3 bases from V and 9 bases from J, with 11 bases in between. Germline CDR1 is SGHTA and CDR2 is FQGNSA. CDR3 bases: TGTGCCAGCAGCTTCCCAACTCCAGCCCAGTACTTC. The encoded protein is CASSFPTPAQYF.

The chain employs TRBV6-4 and TRBJ2-1, with 7 bases matching TRBD1. The junction had 5 bases not matched to a gene; V was cut back by 2 bases and J by 4 bases. From germline, CDR1 is MRHNA and CDR2 SNTAGT. The CDR3 contains 15 residues. CDR3 sequence (DNA): TGTGCCAGCAGTGACAAAGGGGACAGTTACAATGAGCAGTTCTTC. It translates to CASSDKGDSYNEQFF.

The J gene is TRBJ2-4, the V gene TRBV7-2; D is uncertain. The CDR3 has 14 amino acids. From germline, CDR1 is SGHTA and CDR2 FQGNSA. The V end was cut by 1 base, the J end by 7 bases, with 11 bases between. The CDR3: CASSLGTLWNIQYF. CDR3 nucleotides: TGTGCCAGCAGCTTAGGAACATTGTGGAACATTCAGTACTTC. The full variable domain, completed using reference TRBV7-2 and TRBJ2-4, is GAGVSQSPSNKVTEKGKDVELRCDPISGHTALYWYRQSLGQGLEFLIYFQGNSAPDKSGLPSDRFSAERTGGSVSTLTIQRTQQEDSAVYLCASSLGTLWNIQYFGAGTRLSVL.

The rearrangement joins TRBV7-9 to TRBJ1-5; no clear D gene. There are 14 residues in the CDR3. Trimming stripped 4 bases from V and 5 bases from J, with 12 bases between. Germline CDR1 is SEHNR and CDR2 is FQNEAQ (reference sequence). The CDR3 here is CASSYSGPHQPQHF. The CDR3 DNA sequence: TGTGCCAGCAGCTACAGCGGGCCCCATCAGCCCCAGCATTTT.

This rearrangement joins TRBV5-1 to TRBJ2-1, with 14 bases matching TRBD2. The CDR3 loop spans 19 amino acids. Germline CDR1 and CDR2: SGHRS and YFSETQ. Trimming took 5 bases from V and 5 from J; bases not matched to a gene: 15. Here the CDR3 reads CASRFYGLAGGPLHNEQFF. The CDR3 DNA is TGCGCCAGCAGATTCTACGGACTAGCGGGAGGCCCGTTACACAATGAGCAGTTCTTC.

V and J are TRBV7-3 and TRBJ2-7; D is unclear. The CDR3 is made up of 13 amino acids. V was trimmed by 3 bases and J by 3 bases, leaving 9 bases between them. CDR1 is SGHTA, CDR2 FQGTGA, per germline. Here the CDR3 DNA reads TGTGCCAGCAGCTTTGGCCAGGACTACGAGCAGTACTTC. Translated, it gives CASSFGQDYEQYF.

The V and J genes are TRBV6-1 and TRBJ2-3; the match to TRBD2 covers 8 bases. The CDR3 runs to 15 residues. CDR1 and CDR2 (germline): MNHNS, SASEGT. V trimming: 8 bases; J trimming: 3 bases; junction bases outside the gene matches: 10. The CDR3, as DNA: TGTGCCAGCCAGTATGGTCGGGAGGGGACAGATACGCAGTATTTT. This codes for CASQYGREGTDTQYF.